What follows are 23 T cell receptor beta chains derived from one specimen sequenced in a study of blood T cell repertoires in COVID-19. Libraries were prepared by immunoSEQ multiplex PCR; TCRdb keeps only in-frame clonotypes and omits some of them. The table shows tens of thousands of clones, with just over 90% occurring only once. Sequenced: peripheral blood. The receptors stem from a man aged 55 to 69 with acute or convalescent COVID-19.

This clone was found a few times. The rearrangement links TRBV30 to TRBJ2-1; D is perhaps TRBD1 (6 bases). CDR3 length equals 11 residues. Germline values: CDR1 GTSNPN, CDR2 SVGIG (reference sequence). V lost 5 bases and J lost 8, with 10 bases in between. CDR3 sequence (DNA): TGTGCCTGGCGCAGGGGCTATGAGCAGTTCTTC. It specifies CAWRRGYEQFF.

This rearrangement joins TRBV24-1 to TRBJ2-1, with D maybe TRBD2 (5 bases). Trimming pared 9 bases from V and 1 base from J, leaving 15 bases between. This CDR3 has 15 amino acids. Looked up from germline, CDR1 is KGHDR and CDR2 is SFDVKD. The CDR3 region has the DNA TGTGCCACCGGCTCCCGGGGTGCATCCTACAATGAGCAGTTCTTC. Amino acid sequence: CATGSRGASYNEQFF.

The chain combines TRBV7-9 with TRBJ1-1; D might be TRBD1 (6 bases). Trimming cost V 4 bases and J 2 bases, with 11 bases left between them. CDR3 length: 14 residues. Germline loops: CDR1 SEHNR, CDR2 FQNEAQ (reference sequence). Here the CDR3 DNA reads TGTGCCAGCAGCTCGACAGGAGACAACACTGAAGCTTTCTTT. It encodes CASSSTGDNTEAFF.

J is TRBJ1-4 and V is TRBV5-1, with 7 bases aligning to TRBD1. The CDR3 is 14 amino acids. Germline V gives CDR1 SGHRS, CDR2 YFSETQ. V shed 3 bases, J shed 7 bases, and the junction held 6 bases outside the gene matches. The CDR3 DNA reads TGCGCCAGCAGCTCAACAGGGGCGCGTGAAAAACTGTTTTTT. This codes for CASSSTGAREKLFF. Full variable domain (outside the CDR3, taken from reference TRBV5-1 and TRBJ1-4): KAGVTQTPRYLIKTRGQQVTLSCSPISGHRSVSWYQQTPGQGLQFLFEYFSETQRNKGNFPGRFSGRQFSNSRSEMNVSTLELGDSALYLCASSSTGAREKLFFGSGTQLSVL.

V gene TRBV19 combines with J gene TRBJ1-5; maybe TRBD1 (5 bases). Germline values: CDR1 LNHDA, CDR2 SQIVND (reference sequence). V lost 10 bases and J lost 5, with 15 bases in between. The CDR3 covers 13 residues. CDR3 region: CATSTVADQPQHF. Written as DNA, the CDR3 is TGTGCCACCTCGACAGTCGCGGATCAGCCCCAGCATTTT. Variable domain in full (rest from reference TRBV19 and TRBJ1-5): DGGITQSPKYLFRKEGQNVTLSCEQNLNHDAMYWYRQDPGQGLRLIYYSQIVNDFQKGDIAEGYSVSREKKESFPLTVTSAQKNPTAFYLCATSTVADQPQHFGDGTRLSIL.

The chain recombines TRBV29-1 with TRBJ1-1, with 12 bases identical to TRBD1. The J segment lost 2 bases and the V segment lost 4 bases, leaving 2 bases of the junction unmatched. The CDR3 is made up of 14 amino acids. Germline V gene lookup returns CDR1 SQVTM and CDR2 ANQGSEA. CDR3 amino acids: CSVGGTGGNTEAFF. The CDR3 nucleotides read TGCAGCGTTGGAGGGACAGGGGGCAACACTGAAGCTTTCTTT.

This chain links TRBV18 with TRBJ1-5; no reliable D call. This CDR3 comprises 14 residues. Germline loops: CDR1 KGHSH, CDR2 LQKENI. The ends were cut back, 0 bases at V and 12 bases at J, with 15 bases in the middle. The CDR3 DNA sequence: TGTGCCAGCTCACCACCGACACAACAATGGCGCCAGCATTTT. Translated, it gives CASSPPTQQWRQHF.

This clone was found a few times. V and J are TRBV14 and TRBJ1-1; weak D call: TRBD1 (6 bases). With 6 bases removed from V and 0 bases from J, the gap between germline ends came to 8 bases. CDR3 length: 13 residues. Germline V gives CDR1 SGHDN, CDR2 FVKESK. This chain's CDR3 is CASSDRLNTEAFF. The CDR3 DNA reads TGTGCCAGCAGTGACAGGCTGAACACTGAAGCTTTCTTT.

The V call is TRBV7-9, the J call TRBJ1-3; the D is unclear. The V gene lost 5 bases and the J gene lost 0 bases, with 5 bases spanning the gap. Germline values: CDR1 SEHNR, CDR2 FQNEAQ (reference sequence). The CDR3 runs to 13 residues. The CDR3 here is CASSPRSGNTIYF. The CDR3 DNA sequence: TGTGCCAGCAGCCCCCGCTCTGGAAACACCATATATTTT.

The chain uses TRBV14 and TRBJ1-6; 10 positions match TRBD1. This CDR3 is built from 18 residues. V lost 1 base, J lost 6 bases, and 9 bases stayed unmatched. CDR1 is SGHDN, CDR2 FVKESK, per germline. This CDR3 is CASSQGWGQGRLNSPLHF. The CDR3, as DNA: TGTGCCAGCAGCCAAGGTTGGGGACAGGGGAGACTTAATTCACCCCTCCACTTT.

The rearrangement links TRBV30 to TRBJ1-6; D not resolved. Trimming pared 3 bases from V and 8 bases from J, leaving 11 bases between. In germline, CDR1 is GTSNPN, CDR2 SVGIG (reference sequence). The CDR3 runs 13 residues. The CDR3, as DNA: TGTGCCTGGAGCGCCAAACGGGATTCACCCCTCCACTTT. Translating it yields CAWSAKRDSPLHF. Full variable domain (outside the CDR3, taken from reference TRBV30 and TRBJ1-6): SQTIHQWPATLVQPVGSPLSLECTVEGTSNPNLYWYRQAAGRGLQLLFYSVGIGQISSEVPQNLSASRPQDRQFILSSKKLLLSDSGFYLCAWSAKRDSPLHFGNGTRLTVT.

The chain employs TRBV16 and TRBJ2-5; tentative D call: TRBD2 (6 bases). Per the germline V gene, CDR1 is KGHSY and CDR2 is FQNENV. V lost 4 bases and J 2 bases, leaving 8 bases between the germline ends. The CDR3 sequence is 13 residues long. CDR3 protein: CASSLGGQETQYF. DNA for the CDR3: TGTGCCAGCAGCCTAGGAGGGCAAGAGACCCAGTACTTC.

This clone was recorded once. The J gene is TRBJ2-5, the V gene TRBV29-1; TRBD2 matches at 14 bases. From germline, CDR1 is SQVTM and CDR2 ANQGSEA. The CDR3 spans 13 residues. Losses at the gene ends were 6 bases for V and 5 bases for J; bases not matched to a gene: 2. The CDR3 bases are TGCAGCGTCCGGACTAGCGGGAGGGAGACCCAGTACTTC. Its translation: CSVRTSGRETQYF.

The chain employs TRBV5-6 and TRBJ2-2; 9 bases are a match to TRBD2. Germline loops: CDR1 SGHDT, CDR2 YYEEEE. This CDR3 region has 17 residues. V gave up 4 bases and J gave up 1 base; unmatched junction bases: 8. The CDR3 DNA follows: TGTGCCAGCAGCCCGATTAGCGGGAGCCGGAACACCGGGGAGCTGTTTTTT. It translates to CASSPISGSRNTGELFF.

The V and J genes are TRBV5-1 and TRBJ1-2, with 8 bases aligning to TRBD1. The CDR3 is made up of 14 amino acids. J was trimmed by 7 bases and V by 3 bases; bases with no gene match: 8. Per germline, CDR1 SGHRS and CDR2 YFSETQ. CDR3 sequence reads: CASSSLSGGGGYTF. DNA of the CDR3: TGCGCCAGCAGCTCGCTTTCAGGGGGCGGTGGCTACACCTTC.

J is TRBJ2-5 and V is TRBV30; 9 bases line up with TRBD1. J lost 2 bases, V lost 2 bases, and 3 bases had no gene match. This CDR3 is 14 amino acids long. The germline V gene encodes CDR1 GTSNPN and CDR2 SVGIG (reference sequence). The CDR3 reads CAWSTGQGQETQYF. The DNA of the CDR3 is TGTGCCTGGAGTACGGGACAGGGTCAAGAGACCCAGTACTTC.

This clone is a singleton in its sample. The genes are TRBV4-3 and TRBJ2-6; possible D gene TRBD2, 6 bases. This CDR3 is built from 17 residues. Between the trimmed V and J ends, which lost 3 bases and 2 bases, there was a span of 14 bases. Germline lookup yields CDR1 LGHNA and CDR2 YSLEER. CDR3 sequence reads: CASSQRLVRAGANVLTF. The CDR3 nucleotides read TGCGCCAGCAGCCAGAGACTAGTCCGGGCTGGGGCCAACGTCCTGACTTTC.

The V call is TRBV2, the J call TRBJ2-7, with a weak D call TRBD1 (6 bases). Germline CDR1 reads SNHLY; CDR2 reads FYNNEI. This CDR3 contains 16 residues. V lost 1 base and J lost 4, with 17 bases in between. CDR3 protein: CASSEVWGRASYEQYF. The CDR3 DNA sequence: TGTGCCAGCAGTGAAGTCTGGGGGCGAGCCTCTTACGAGCAGTACTTC.

This chain joins TRBV7-2 and TRBJ1-1, with D uncertain. With 1 base removed from V and 1 base from J, the gap between germline ends came to 7 bases. Germline CDR1 is SGHTA and CDR2 is FQGNSA. This CDR3 spans 14 amino acids. CDR3 amino acids: CASSLVRSNTEAFF. The CDR3 nucleotides read TGTGCCAGCAGCTTAGTCAGGTCGAACACTGAAGCTTTCTTT.

The rearrangement links TRBV6-2 or TRBV6-3 to TRBJ1-5; a weak D match, TRBD1 (5 bases). The V end was cut by 5 bases, the J end by 0 bases, with 8 bases between. CDR3 size: 14 residues. CDR1 is MNHEY, CDR2 SVGEGT, per germline. The CDR3 loop is CASSPTASNQPQHF. The CDR3 DNA is TGTGCCAGCAGTCCGACAGCTAGCAATCAGCCCCAGCATTTT.

The chain carries TRBV4-2 and TRBJ1-1, with D perhaps matching TRBD1 (5 bases). CDR1 and CDR2 (germline): LGHNA, YNFKEQ. Trimming took off 0 bases at V and 7 bases at J, with 9 bases between the two ends. This CDR3 comprises 13 residues. The CDR3 region is CASSQDGAGEAFF. In DNA, the CDR3 is TGTGCCAGCAGCCAAGATGGGGCAGGTGAAGCTTTCTTT.

The V gene is TRBV4-1, the J gene TRBJ2-1, with 10 bases identical to TRBD2. Trimming took 3 bases from V and 6 from J; bases not matched to a gene: 8. There are 16 residues in the CDR3. The germline CDR1 and CDR2 sequences are MGHRA and YSYEKL. The CDR3 sequence is CASSQVSSSGSNEQFF. DNA for the CDR3: TGCGCCAGCAGCCAGGTGTCTTCTAGCGGGAGCAATGAGCAGTTCTTC.

The V gene is TRBV28, the J gene TRBJ1-2; D remains ambiguous. The CDR3 contains 12 residues. Trimming took 6 bases from V and 2 from J, leaving 7 bases between them. Germline V gene lookup returns CDR1 MDHEN and CDR2 SYDVKM. The CDR3: CASRQANYGYTF. CDR3 DNA sequence: TGTGCCAGCAGGCAGGCGAACTATGGCTACACCTTC.